Listed below are T cell receptor beta chains from one sample, sequenced in a study of T cell repertoires in cytomegalovirus infection. TCRdb used MiXCR to reprocess the reads, holding one entry per CDR3 protein. Of approximately 170,000 distinct CDR3 sequences listed, under 20% are singletons. The specimen sequenced was CD8+ T cells from PBMCs. The receptors stem from a human donor in good health (CMV status not recorded). Some clones in this sample may be carry-over from other donors' samples. Both conserved end residues are part of each CDR3. Fields, in order: V gene, clone size, J gene, D gene, CDR3 protein, CDR3 DNA. The D gene is left open where the match is weak. Clone size appears in some rows only: once, few, many, or a class for an expanded clone.

V: TRBV6-4; size: few; J: TRBJ2-2; D: .; CDR3: CASSDSPGTGELFF; DNA: TGTGCCAGCAGTGACTCTCCGGGTACCGGGGAGCTGTTTTTT
V: TRBV9; size: .; J: TRBJ1-2; D: TRBD1; CDR3: CASSGHHEGQGNYGYTF; DNA: TGTGCCAGCAGCGGTCACCACGAGGGACAGGGTAACTATGGCTACACCTTC
V: TRBV11-1; size: .; J: TRBJ2-7; D: TRBD1; CDR3: CASSSPGTGFEQYF; DNA: TGTGCCAGCAGCTCACCCGGGACAGGTTTCGAGCAGTACTTC
V: TRBV27; size: .; J: TRBJ2-2; D: .; CDR3: CASIGSSDHTGELFF; DNA: TGTGCCAGCATCGGGTCTAGCGACCACACCGGGGAGCTGTTTTTT
V: TRBV29-1; size: once; J: TRBJ1-2; D: .; CDR3: CSVRTEANYGYTF; DNA: TGCAGCGTCCGGACGGAGGCCAACTATGGCTACACCTTC
V: TRBV29-1; size: few; J: TRBJ2-7; D: .; CDR3: CSVVLGLSQGYEQYF; DNA: TGCAGCGTTGTTCTTGGACTCTCGCAGGGCTACGAGCAGTACTTC
V: TRBV29-1; size: .; J: TRBJ2-1; D: .; CDR3: CSVETGKSSYNEQFF; DNA: TGCAGCGTTGAAACAGGGAAGAGCTCCTACAATGAGCAGTTCTTC
V: TRBV7-2; size: .; J: TRBJ1-4; D: TRBD1; CDR3: CASSPWTGVWEKLFF; DNA: TGTGCCAGCAGCCCGTGGACAGGGGTGTGGGAAAAACTGTTTTTT
V: TRBV20-1; size: few; J: TRBJ2-1; D: .; CDR3: CSAPSPTPGGNEQFF; DNA: TGCAGTGCCCCGAGCCCGACCCCCGGTGGGAATGAGCAGTTCTTC
V: TRBV28; size: .; J: TRBJ2-5; D: .; CDR3: CATQASAYQETQYF; DNA: TGTGCCACCCAGGCTAGCGCGTACCAAGAGACCCAGTACTTC
V: TRBV7-2; size: many; J: TRBJ2-1; D: .; CDR3: CASSRGREGAREQFF; DNA: TGTGCCAGCAGCCGCGGCAGGGAGGGGGCGAGGGAGCAGTTCTTC
V: TRBV5-1; size: .; J: TRBJ2-1; D: .; CDR3: CASKGGNSYNEQFF; DNA: TGCGCCAGCAAGGGCGGGAACTCCTACAATGAGCAGTTCTTC
V: TRBV19; size: few; J: TRBJ2-5; D: TRBD2; CDR3: CASSIPRLAGIQETQYF; DNA: TGTGCCAGTAGTATCCCTCGACTAGCGGGGATCCAAGAGACCCAGTACTTC
V: TRBV7-9; size: few; J: TRBJ2-7; D: .; CDR3: CASSLALGSTYEQYF; DNA: TGTGCCAGCAGCTTAGCCCTTGGGTCCACTTACGAGCAGTACTTC
V: TRBV7-9; size: few; J: TRBJ2-1; D: .; CDR3: CASSANGGATNEQFF; DNA: TGTGCCAGCAGTGCGAATGGGGGGGCCACCAATGAGCAGTTCTTC
V: TRBV7-9; size: few; J: TRBJ2-1; D: .; CDR3: CASRPVGGLYEQFF; DNA: TGTGCCAGCAGACCCGTTGGAGGGCTCTATGAGCAGTTCTTC
V: TRBV5-6; size: .; J: TRBJ1-1; D: .; CDR3: CASSLGIMNTEAFF; DNA: TGTGCCAGCAGCCTCGGAATCATGAACACTGAAGCTTTCTTT
V: TRBV5-6; size: .; J: TRBJ2-3; D: .; CDR3: CASSQPVDTQYF; DNA: TGTGCCAGCAGCCAGCCGGTAGATACGCAGTATTTT
V: TRBV7-3; size: .; J: TRBJ2-3; D: .; CDR3: CASSLGVAGTDTQYF; DNA: TGTGCCAGCAGCTTAGGGGTTGCCGGCACAGATACGCAGTATTTT
V: TRBV6-1; size: few; J: TRBJ2-7; D: .; CDR3: CAVRDKSYEQYF; DNA: TGTGCCGTGCGGGATAAGTCCTACGAGCAGTACTTC
V: TRBV2; size: .; J: TRBJ2-3; D: .; CDR3: CASDLGTDTQYF; DNA: TGTGCCAGCGACCTCGGCACAGATACGCAGTATTTT
V: TRBV7-8; size: .; J: TRBJ2-7; D: TRBD1; CDR3: CASSPRTGGEGEQYF; DNA: TGTGCCAGCAGCCCGCGGACAGGGGGCGAGGGCGAGCAGTACTTC
V: TRBV4-1; size: few; J: TRBJ2-5; D: TRBD2; CDR3: CASSQDPSGASQETQYF; DNA: TGCGCCAGCAGCCAAGACCCTAGCGGGGCGTCACAAGAGACCCAGTACTTC
V: TRBV7-9; size: few; J: TRBJ1-4; D: .; CDR3: CASSLTIEKLFF; DNA: TGTGCCAGCAGCTTGACAATCGAAAAACTGTTTTTT
V: TRBV6-2/TRBV6-3; size: many; J: TRBJ1-2; D: .; CDR3: CASSYAGGIGYTF; DNA: TGTGCCAGCAGTTACGCGGGAGGAATTGGCTACACCTTC
V: TRBV6-1; size: .; J: TRBJ2-5; D: TRBD1; CDR3: CASSEGTGVLQETQYF; DNA: TGTGCCAGCAGTGAAGGGACAGGTGTACTACAAGAGACCCAGTACTTC
V: TRBV15; size: .; J: TRBJ2-7; D: .; CDR3: CATSRELLYEQYF; DNA: TGTGCCACCAGCAGAGAACTACTTTACGAGCAGTACTTC
V: TRBV7-2; size: few; J: TRBJ2-1; D: .; CDR3: CASSLGRGKGEQFF; DNA: TGTGCCAGCAGCTTAGGCAGGGGTAAGGGTGAGCAGTTCTTC
V: TRBV7-2; size: .; J: TRBJ2-5; D: TRBD2; CDR3: CASSLELAGPRETQYF; DNA: TGTGCCAGCAGCCTCGAACTAGCGGGTCCTCGCGAGACCCAGTACTTC
V: TRBV28; size: .; J: TRBJ2-5; D: TRBD1; CDR3: CASSVGDRGQETQYF; DNA: TGTGCCAGCAGCGTTGGGGACAGGGGACAAGAGACCCAGTACTTC
V: TRBV7-2; size: few; J: TRBJ2-7; D: .; CDR3: CASSLNGPSSYEQYF; DNA: TGTGCCAGCAGCTTAAACGGGCCGAGCTCCTACGAGCAGTACTTC
V: TRBV6-6; size: .; J: TRBJ2-1; D: TRBD2; CDR3: CASSTTGGSEQFF; DNA: TGTGCCAGCAGTACCACGGGGGGAAGTGAGCAGTTCTTC
V: TRBV25-1; size: .; J: TRBJ2-1; D: .; CDR3: CASSELTRGGEQFF; DNA: TGTGCCAGCAGTGAATTAACTAGAGGCGGTGAGCAGTTCTTC
V: TRBV7-2; size: .; J: TRBJ2-7; D: .; CDR3: CASSFGWGSYEQYF; DNA: TGTGCCAGCAGCTTCGGGTGGGGGTCCTACGAGCAGTACTTC
V: TRBV20-1; size: few; J: TRBJ1-2; D: .; CDR3: CSASLLGLGYGYTF; DNA: TGCAGTGCCAGTCTTCTTGGGTTGGGCTATGGCTACACCTTC
V: TRBV7-9; size: .; J: TRBJ2-1; D: .; CDR3: CASGSGPTPYNEQFF; DNA: TGTGCCAGCGGATCCGGACCCACACCCTACAATGAGCAGTTCTTC
V: TRBV7-9; size: .; J: TRBJ1-1; D: .; CDR3: CASSLARSEAFF; DNA: TGTGCCAGCAGCTTAGCCAGGAGTGAAGCTTTCTTT
V: TRBV12-3/TRBV12-4; size: .; J: TRBJ2-1; D: .; CDR3: CASSLRARGMGNEQFF; DNA: TGTGCCAGCAGTTTAAGGGCCCGAGGCATGGGCAATGAGCAGTTCTTC
V: TRBV7-9; size: .; J: TRBJ2-7; D: TRBD1; CDR3: CASSLPGTGGASYEQYF; DNA: TGTGCCAGCAGCCTGCCCGGGACAGGGGGGGCCTCCTACGAGCAGTACTTC
V: TRBV28; size: .; J: TRBJ1-5; D: .; CDR3: CASSTTGLGNQPQHF; DNA: TGTGCCAGCAGCACAACAGGGTTGGGCAATCAGCCCCAGCATTTT
V: TRBV9; size: .; J: TRBJ1-1; D: .; CDR3: CASSVGRRGATEAFF; DNA: TGTGCCAGCAGCGTAGGAAGGAGAGGAGCCACTGAAGCTTTCTTT
V: TRBV7-9; size: few; J: TRBJ1-2; D: .; CDR3: CASSLGQPYNYGYTF; DNA: TGTGCCAGCAGCTTAGGCCAGCCGTATAACTATGGCTACACCTTC
V: TRBV7-6; size: .; J: TRBJ2-1; D: TRBD2; CDR3: CASSLLAGDDRHNEQFF; DNA: TGTGCCAGCAGCTTACTAGCGGGGGACGACCGACACAATGAGCAGTTCTTC
V: TRBV7-8; size: few; J: TRBJ2-2; D: TRBD1; CDR3: CASSSRQGNTGELFF; DNA: TGTGCCAGCAGCTCACGACAGGGGAACACCGGGGAGCTGTTTTTT
V: TRBV7-7; size: once; J: TRBJ2-2; D: .; CDR3: CASSPSRAGELFF; DNA: TGTGCCAGCAGCCCTAGTCGGGCAGGGGAGCTGTTTTTT
V: TRBV28; size: few; J: TRBJ2-1; D: .; CDR3: CASSSPRRSHNEQFF; DNA: TGTGCCAGCAGTTCTCCCCGAAGATCCCACAATGAGCAGTTCTTC
V: TRBV20-1; size: .; J: TRBJ1-3; D: .; CDR3: CSARGERQAVSGNTIYF; DNA: TGCAGTGCTAGAGGGGAACGGCAGGCAGTCTCTGGAAACACCATATATTTT
V: TRBV20-1; size: few; J: TRBJ2-3; D: .; CDR3: CSARGSLRTDTQYF; DNA: TGCAGTGCCCGGGGGAGTTTACGCACAGATACGCAGTATTTT
V: TRBV6-2/TRBV6-3; size: .; J: TRBJ2-1; D: .; CDR3: CASSYTRTYNEQFF; DNA: TGTGCCAGCAGTTACACGAGAACCTACAATGAGCAGTTCTTC